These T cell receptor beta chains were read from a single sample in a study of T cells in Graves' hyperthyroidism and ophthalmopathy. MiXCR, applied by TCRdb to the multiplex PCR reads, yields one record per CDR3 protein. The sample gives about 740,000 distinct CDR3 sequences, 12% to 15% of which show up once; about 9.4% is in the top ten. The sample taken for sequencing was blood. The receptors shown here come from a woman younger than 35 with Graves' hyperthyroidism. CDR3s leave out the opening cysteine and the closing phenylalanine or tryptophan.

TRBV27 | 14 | ASSSLLAGGGDTQY
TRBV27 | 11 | ASSLWGGGELF
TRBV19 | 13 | ASSIDLDSSYEQY
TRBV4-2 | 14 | ASSQATGGWDNEQF
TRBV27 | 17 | ASSLNPGQKLAPYNEQF
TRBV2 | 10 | ASRAGTGEQY
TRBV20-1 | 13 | SASAGTGSHYGYT
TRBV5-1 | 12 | ASSLQGGDQPQH
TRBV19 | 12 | ASSWTGWRTEAF
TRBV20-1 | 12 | SADPRKGDRGAF
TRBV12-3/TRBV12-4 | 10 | ASSQFTVAQH
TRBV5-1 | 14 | ASSLAGQGYTGELF
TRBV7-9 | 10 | ASSYEFTEQY
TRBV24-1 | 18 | ATSDTRAGTPGSGANVLT
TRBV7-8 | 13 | AGSFGAGGFYEQY
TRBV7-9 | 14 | ASSASGRDTYNEQF